The source of this T cell receptor beta chain is a study of shared clonotypes between healthy human individuals. Study background: CD4 naive and CD4 memory each took three plates per donor, while CD8 naive took two and CD8 memory one. Study results and limitations: Naive subsets tended to show greater estimated richness than memory subsets.

This table comes from immunoSEQ multiplex PCR, and its TCRdb copy is limited to in-frame clones, with some not included. Found here are about 2.4 million clones, 93% of them singletons; the top ten hold about 0.34%. Nashville, Tennessee was home to all donors, each a Caucasian adult. This clone was recorded once. Its antigen is as yet unknown. CDR3 length: 14 residues. Trimming left V 6 bases short and J 2 bases short, with 12 bases between. Germline V CDR1 and CDR2: MNHEY, SVGAGI. The sample consisted of naive CD4+ T cells from PBMCs. As for subset: CD45RA+ positively selected. J is TRBJ2-3 and V is TRBV6-5; tentative D call: TRBD1 (5 bases). The sequence derives from a man aged 18 to 30 in good health. Some clones in this sample may be carry-over from other donors' samples. The CDR3, as DNA: TGTGCCAGCAGATGGGGCAGGGTCACAGATACGCAGTATTTT. Its protein product is CASRWGRVTDTQYF.